The rows below give T cell receptor beta chains drawn from one sample of a study of blood T cell repertoires in COVID-19. TCRdb's copy holds only in-frame clones and misses some; the assay was immunoSEQ multiplex PCR. The top ten hold around 1.2% of the sample, which has fewer than 200,000 clones, about 88% seen once. Material for sequencing was PBMCs or T cells enriched from blood (not recorded which). All receptors come from a human donor with acute COVID-19. The donor label of this sample is uncertain. CDR3s leave out the opening cysteine and the closing phenylalanine or tryptophan.

>TRBV6-2/TRBV6-3
ASSLPGKGQY
>TRBV7-3
ASSGSGGDTEAF
>TRBV6-5
ASSSRPSGGKNEQY
>TRBV5-6
ASTLRAGQEEAF
>TRBV4-3
ASSQVQGFPDNEQF
>TRBV30
AWRGQGAEAF
>TRBV9
ASSADGGRNTEAF
>TRBV6-6
ASSYSEEAINYGYT
>TRBV5-4
ASSAASGTDTQY
>TRBV5-1
ASSFQSGGHTGELF
>TRBV4-1
ASSPRLFQETQY
>TRBV19
ASSPGRGGDSGANVLT
>TRBV20-1
SASPIGDTEAF
>TRBV11-2
ASRALTGGRSYEQY
>TRBV6-5
ASSGQGRHEQF
>TRBV7-2
ASSQTGVDYGYT
>TRBV9
ASSPQENSPLH
>TRBV29-1
SVSDRVAGYT
>TRBV6-5
ASSMRTGYEQY